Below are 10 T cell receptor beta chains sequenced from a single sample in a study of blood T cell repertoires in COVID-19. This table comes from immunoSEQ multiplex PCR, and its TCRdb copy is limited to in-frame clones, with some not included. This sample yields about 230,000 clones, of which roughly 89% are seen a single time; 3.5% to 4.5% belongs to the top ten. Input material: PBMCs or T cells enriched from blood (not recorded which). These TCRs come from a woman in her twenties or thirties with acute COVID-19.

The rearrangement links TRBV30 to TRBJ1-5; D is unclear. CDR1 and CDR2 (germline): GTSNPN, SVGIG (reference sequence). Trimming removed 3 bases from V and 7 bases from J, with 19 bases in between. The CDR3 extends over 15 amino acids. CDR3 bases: TGTGCCTGGAGCCTTACCCGACACGGTGAGCAGCCCCAGCATTTT. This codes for CAWSLTRHGEQPQHF. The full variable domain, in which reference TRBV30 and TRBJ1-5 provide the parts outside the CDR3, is SQTIHQWPATLVQPVGSPLSLECTVEGTSNPNLYWYRQAAGRGLQLLFYSVGIGQISSEVPQNLSASRPQDRQFILSSKKLLLSDSGFYLCAWSLTRHGEQPQHFGDGTRLSIL.

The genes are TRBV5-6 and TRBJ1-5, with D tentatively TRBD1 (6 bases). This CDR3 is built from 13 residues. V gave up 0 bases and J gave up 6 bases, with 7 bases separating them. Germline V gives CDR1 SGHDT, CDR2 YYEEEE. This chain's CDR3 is CASSLEGVQPQHF. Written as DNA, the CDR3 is TGTGCCAGCAGCTTGGAGGGGGTTCAGCCCCAGCATTTT.

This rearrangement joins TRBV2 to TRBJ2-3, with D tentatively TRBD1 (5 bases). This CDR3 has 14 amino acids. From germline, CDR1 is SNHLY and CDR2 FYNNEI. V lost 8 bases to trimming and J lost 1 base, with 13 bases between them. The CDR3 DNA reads TGTGCCAGCGGGGCGGACGTACGCACAGATACGCAGTATTTT. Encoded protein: CASGADVRTDTQYF.

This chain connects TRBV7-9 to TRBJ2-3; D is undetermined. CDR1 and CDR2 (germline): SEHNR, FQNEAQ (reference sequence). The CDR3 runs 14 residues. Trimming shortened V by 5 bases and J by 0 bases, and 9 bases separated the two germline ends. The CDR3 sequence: CASSKSSSTDTQYF. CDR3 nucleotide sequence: TGTGCCAGCAGCAAGAGCTCTAGCACAGATACGCAGTATTTT.

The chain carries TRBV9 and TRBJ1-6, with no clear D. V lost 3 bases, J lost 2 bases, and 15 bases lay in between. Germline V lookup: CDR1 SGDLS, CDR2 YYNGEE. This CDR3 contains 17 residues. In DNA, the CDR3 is TGTGCCAGCAGCGGTCCTACTGGAGGCGCCTATAATTCACCCCTCCACTTT. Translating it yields CASSGPTGGAYNSPLHF.

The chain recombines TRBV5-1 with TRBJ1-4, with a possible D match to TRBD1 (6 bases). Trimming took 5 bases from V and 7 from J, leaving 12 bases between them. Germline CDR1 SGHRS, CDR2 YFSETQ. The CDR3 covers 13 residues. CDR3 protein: CASRRGFGEKLFF. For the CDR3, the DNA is TGCGCCAGCAGAAGGGGGTTTGGTGAAAAACTGTTTTTT.

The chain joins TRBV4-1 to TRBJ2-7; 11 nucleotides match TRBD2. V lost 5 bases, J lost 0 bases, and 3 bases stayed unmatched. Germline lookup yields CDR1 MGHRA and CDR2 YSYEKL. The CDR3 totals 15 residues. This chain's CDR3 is CASSGGLADSYEQYF. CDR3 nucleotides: TGCGCCAGCAGCGGGGGACTAGCGGACTCCTACGAGCAGTACTTC.

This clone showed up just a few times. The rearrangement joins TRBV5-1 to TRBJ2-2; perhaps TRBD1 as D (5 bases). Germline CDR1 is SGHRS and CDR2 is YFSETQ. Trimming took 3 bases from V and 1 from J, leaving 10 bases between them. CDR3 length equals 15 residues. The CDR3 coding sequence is TGCGCCAGCAGCTCCCTCACAGGGAACACCGGGGAGCTGTTTTTT. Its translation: CASSSLTGNTGELFF.

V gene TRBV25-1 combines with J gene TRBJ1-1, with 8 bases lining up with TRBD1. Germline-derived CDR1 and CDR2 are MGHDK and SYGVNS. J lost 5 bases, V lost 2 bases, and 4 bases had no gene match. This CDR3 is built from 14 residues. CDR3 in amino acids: CASSEQGAGTEAFF. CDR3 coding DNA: TGTGCCAGCAGTGAACAGGGGGCTGGTACTGAAGCTTTCTTT. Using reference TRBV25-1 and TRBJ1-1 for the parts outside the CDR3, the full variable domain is EADIYQTPRYLVIGTGKKITLECSQTMGHDKMYWYQQDPGMELHLIHYSYGVNSTEKGDLSSESTVSRIRTEHFPLTLESARPSHTSQYLCASSEQGAGTEAFFGQGTRLTVV.

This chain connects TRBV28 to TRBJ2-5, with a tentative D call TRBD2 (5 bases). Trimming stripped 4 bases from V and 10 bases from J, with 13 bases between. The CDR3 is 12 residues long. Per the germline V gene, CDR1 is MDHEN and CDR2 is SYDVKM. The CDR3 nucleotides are TGTGCCAGCAGTTACACGCAACGGGGCCAGTACTTC. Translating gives CASSYTQRGQYF. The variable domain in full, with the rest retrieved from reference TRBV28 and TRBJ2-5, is DVKVTQSSRYLVKRTGEKVFLECVQDMDHENMFWYRQDPGLGLRLIYFSYDVKMKEKGDIPEGYSVSREKKERFSLILESASTNQTSMYLCASSYTQRGQYFGPGTRLLVL.